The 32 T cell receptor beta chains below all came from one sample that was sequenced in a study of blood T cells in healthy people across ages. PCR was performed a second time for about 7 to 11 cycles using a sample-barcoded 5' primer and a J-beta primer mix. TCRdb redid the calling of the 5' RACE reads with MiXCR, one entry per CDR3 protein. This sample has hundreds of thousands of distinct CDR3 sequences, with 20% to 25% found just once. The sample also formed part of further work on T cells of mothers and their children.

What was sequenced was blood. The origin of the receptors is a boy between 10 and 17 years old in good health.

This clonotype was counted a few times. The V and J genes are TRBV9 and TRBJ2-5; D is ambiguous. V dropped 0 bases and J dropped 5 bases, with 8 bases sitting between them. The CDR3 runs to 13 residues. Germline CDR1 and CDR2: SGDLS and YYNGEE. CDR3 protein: CASSVDPEETQYF. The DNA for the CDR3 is TGTGCCAGCAGCGTAGATCCCGAGGAGACCCAGTACTTC. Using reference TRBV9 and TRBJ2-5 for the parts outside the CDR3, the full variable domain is DSGVTQTPKHLITATGQRVTLRCSPRSGDLSVYWYQQSLDQGLQFLIQYYNGEERAKGNILERFSAQQFPDLHSELNLSSLELGDSALYFCASSVDPEETQYFGPGTRLLVL.

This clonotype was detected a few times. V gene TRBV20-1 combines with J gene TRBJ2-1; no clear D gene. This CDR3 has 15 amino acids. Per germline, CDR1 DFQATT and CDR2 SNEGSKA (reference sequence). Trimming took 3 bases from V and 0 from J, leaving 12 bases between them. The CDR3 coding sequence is TGCAGTGCTAGGAATCGGCTTAGCTCCTACAATGAGCAGTTCTTC. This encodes CSARNRLSSYNEQFF.

CDR3 sequence reads: CASSQHTGTQQFF. CDR3 nucleotide sequence: TGTGCCAGCAGCCAACACACCGGGACGCAGCAGTTCTTC. The chain uses TRBV3-1 and TRBJ2-1; TRBD1 or TRBD2 may be the D gene (5 bases each). Germline assignment: CDR1 LGHDT and CDR2 YNNKEL (reference sequence). This CDR3 region has 13 residues. Trimming took off 2 bases at V and 11 bases at J, with 13 bases between the two ends.

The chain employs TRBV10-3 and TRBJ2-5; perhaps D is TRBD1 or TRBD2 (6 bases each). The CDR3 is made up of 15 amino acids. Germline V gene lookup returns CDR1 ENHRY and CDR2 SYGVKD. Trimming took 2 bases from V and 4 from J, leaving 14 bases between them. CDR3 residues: CAISEDRGPGETQYF. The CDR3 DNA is TGTGCCATCAGTGAGGATCGGGGGCCCGGAGAGACCCAGTACTTC.

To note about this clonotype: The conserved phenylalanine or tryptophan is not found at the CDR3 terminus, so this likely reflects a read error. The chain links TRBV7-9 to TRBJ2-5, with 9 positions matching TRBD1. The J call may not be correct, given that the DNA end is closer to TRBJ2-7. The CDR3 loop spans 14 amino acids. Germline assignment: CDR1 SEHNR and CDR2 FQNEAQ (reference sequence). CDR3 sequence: CASSSRDRAYEQYL. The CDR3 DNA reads TGTGCCAGCAGTTCCCGGGACAGGGCCTACGAGCAGTACCTC.

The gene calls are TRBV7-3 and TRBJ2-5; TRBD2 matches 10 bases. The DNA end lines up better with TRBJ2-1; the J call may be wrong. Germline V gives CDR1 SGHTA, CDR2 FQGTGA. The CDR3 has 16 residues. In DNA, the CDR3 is TGTGCCAGCAGCTTAAGCACTAGCGGGGTTGTCAATGAGCAGTTCTTC. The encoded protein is CASSLSTSGVVNEQFF.

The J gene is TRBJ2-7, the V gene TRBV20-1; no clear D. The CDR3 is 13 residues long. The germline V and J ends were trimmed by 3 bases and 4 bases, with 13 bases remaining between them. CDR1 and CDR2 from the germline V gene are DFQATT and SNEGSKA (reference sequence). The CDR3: CSASGNSMYEQYF. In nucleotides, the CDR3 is TGCAGTGCTAGTGGGAACTCTATGTACGAGCAGTACTTC.

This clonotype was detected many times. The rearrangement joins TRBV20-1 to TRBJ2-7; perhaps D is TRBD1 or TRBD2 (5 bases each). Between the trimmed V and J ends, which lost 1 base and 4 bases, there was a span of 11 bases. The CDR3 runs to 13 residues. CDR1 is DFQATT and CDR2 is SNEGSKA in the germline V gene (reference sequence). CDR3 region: CSARGGREYEQYF. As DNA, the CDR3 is TGCAGTGCTAGAGGTGGCAGGGAGTACGAGCAGTACTTC.

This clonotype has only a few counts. Here the CDR3 reads CASSRGASTEAFF. For the CDR3, the DNA is TGCGCCAGCAGCCGGGGGGCGAGTACTGAAGCTTTCTTT. The chain is built from TRBV5-1 and TRBJ1-1, with a tentative D call TRBD1 (6 bases). Trimming left V 4 bases short and J 5 bases short, with 12 bases between. This CDR3 has 13 amino acids. The germline V gene encodes CDR1 SGHRS and CDR2 YFSETQ.

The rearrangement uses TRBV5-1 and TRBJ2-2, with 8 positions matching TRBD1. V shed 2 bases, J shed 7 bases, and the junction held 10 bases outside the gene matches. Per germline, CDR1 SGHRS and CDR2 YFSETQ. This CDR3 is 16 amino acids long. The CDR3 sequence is CASSFGGQEVGGELFF. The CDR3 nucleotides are TGCGCCAGCAGCTTCGGGGGACAGGAAGTTGGCGGGGAGCTGTTTTTT.

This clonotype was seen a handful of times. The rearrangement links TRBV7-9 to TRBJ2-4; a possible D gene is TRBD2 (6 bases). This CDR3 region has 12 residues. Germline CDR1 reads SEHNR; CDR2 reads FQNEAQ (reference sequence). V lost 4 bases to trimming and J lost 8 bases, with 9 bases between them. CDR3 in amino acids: CASSSGSYIQYF. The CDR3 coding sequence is TGTGCCAGCAGCTCCGGGAGTTACATTCAGTACTTC. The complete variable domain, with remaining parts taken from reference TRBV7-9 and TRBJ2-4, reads DTGVSQNPRHKITKRGQNVTFRCDPISEHNRLYWYRQTLGQGPEFLTYFQNEAQLEKSRLLSDRFSAERPKGSFSTLEIQRTEQGDSAMYLCASSSGSYIQYFGAGTRLSVL.

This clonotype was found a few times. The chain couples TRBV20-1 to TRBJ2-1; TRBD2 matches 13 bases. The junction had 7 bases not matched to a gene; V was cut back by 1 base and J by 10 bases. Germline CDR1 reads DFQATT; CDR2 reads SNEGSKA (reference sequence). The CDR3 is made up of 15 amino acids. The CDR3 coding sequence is TGCAGTGCTAGAGTACTAGCGGGAGGGCAGGAGGAGCAGTTCTTC. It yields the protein CSARVLAGGQEEQFF.

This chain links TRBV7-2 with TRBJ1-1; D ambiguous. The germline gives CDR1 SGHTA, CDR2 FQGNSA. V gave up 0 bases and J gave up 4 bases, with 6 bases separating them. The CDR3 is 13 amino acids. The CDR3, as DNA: TGTGCCAGCAGCTTAGCAGACCTCACTGAAGCTTTCTTT. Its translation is CASSLADLTEAFF.

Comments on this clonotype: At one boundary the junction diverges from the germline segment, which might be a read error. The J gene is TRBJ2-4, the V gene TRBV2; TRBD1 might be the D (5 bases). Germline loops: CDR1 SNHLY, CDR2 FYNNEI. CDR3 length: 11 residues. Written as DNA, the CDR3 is TGTGCCAGCAGTGCACAGGCGACCCTACGCTTC. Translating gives CASSAQATLRF.

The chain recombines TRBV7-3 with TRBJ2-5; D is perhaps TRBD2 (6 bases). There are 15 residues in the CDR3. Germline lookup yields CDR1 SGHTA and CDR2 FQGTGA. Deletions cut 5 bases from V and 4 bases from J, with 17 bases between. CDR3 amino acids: CASSPTSGDPETQYF. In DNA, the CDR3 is TGTGCCAGCAGCCCAACCTCGGGGGACCCAGAGACCCAGTACTTC. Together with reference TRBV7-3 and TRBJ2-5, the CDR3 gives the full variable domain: GAGVSQTPSNKVTEKGKYVELRCDPISGHTALYWYRQSLGQGPEFLIYFQGTGAADDSGLPNDRFFAVRPEGSVSTLKIQRTERGDSAVYLCASSPTSGDPETQYFGPGTRLLVL.

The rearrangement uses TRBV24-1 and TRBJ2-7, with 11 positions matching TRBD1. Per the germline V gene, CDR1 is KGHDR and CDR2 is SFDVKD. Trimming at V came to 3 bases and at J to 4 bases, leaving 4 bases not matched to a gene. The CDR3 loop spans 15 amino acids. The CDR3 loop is CATSDPRDRGYEQYF. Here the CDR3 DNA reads TGTGCCACCAGTGATCCCCGGGACAGGGGGTACGAGCAGTACTTC.

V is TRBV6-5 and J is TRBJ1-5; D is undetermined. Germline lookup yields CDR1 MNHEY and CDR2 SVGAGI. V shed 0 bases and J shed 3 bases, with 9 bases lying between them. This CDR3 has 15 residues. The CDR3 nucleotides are TGTGCCAGCAGTTACTCGGCCGGGTCCAATCAGCCCCAGCATTTT. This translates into CASSYSAGSNQPQHF.

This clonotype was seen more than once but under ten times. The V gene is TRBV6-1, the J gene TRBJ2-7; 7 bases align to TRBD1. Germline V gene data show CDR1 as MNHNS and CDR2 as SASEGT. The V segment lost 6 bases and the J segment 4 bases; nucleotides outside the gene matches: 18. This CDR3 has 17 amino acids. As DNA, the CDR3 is TGTGCCAGCAGCCCTACCGCTGGGACAGTCGTTTTATACGAGCAGTACTTC. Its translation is CASSPTAGTVVLYEQYF.

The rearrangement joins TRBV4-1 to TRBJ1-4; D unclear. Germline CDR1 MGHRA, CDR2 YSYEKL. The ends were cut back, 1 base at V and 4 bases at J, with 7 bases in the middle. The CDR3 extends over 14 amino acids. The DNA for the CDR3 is TGCGCCAGCAGCCAAGGCCAGAATAATGAAAAACTGTTTTTT. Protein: CASSQGQNNEKLFF.

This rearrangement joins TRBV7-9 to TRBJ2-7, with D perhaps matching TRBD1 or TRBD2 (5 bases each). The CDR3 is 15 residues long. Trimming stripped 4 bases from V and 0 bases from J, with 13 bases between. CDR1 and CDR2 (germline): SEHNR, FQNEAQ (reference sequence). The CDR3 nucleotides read TGTGCCAGCAGCTACCGGGGCCTAAGCTCCTACGAGCAGTACTTC. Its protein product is CASSYRGLSSYEQYF.

The CDR3 DNA sequence: TGCAGCGTTGAAGAGCCTAGCGCAGAGCAGTTCTTC. This gives the protein CSVEEPSAEQFF. The rearrangement links TRBV29-1 to TRBJ2-1, with a tentative D call TRBD2 (6 bases). From germline, CDR1 is SQVTM and CDR2 ANQGSEA. The CDR3 loop spans 12 amino acids. Trimming took 0 bases from V and 10 from J, leaving 10 bases between them.

Written as DNA, the CDR3 is TGTGCCAGCAGCCAGGGGGCGGACACTGAAGCTTTCTTT. Translated: CASSQGADTEAFF. The rearrangement links TRBV6-5 to TRBJ1-1, with 8 bases fitting TRBD1. Trimming took 6 bases from V and 3 from J; bases not matched to a gene: 3. The CDR3 is 13 amino acids. CDR1 and CDR2 (germline): MNHEY, SVGAGI.

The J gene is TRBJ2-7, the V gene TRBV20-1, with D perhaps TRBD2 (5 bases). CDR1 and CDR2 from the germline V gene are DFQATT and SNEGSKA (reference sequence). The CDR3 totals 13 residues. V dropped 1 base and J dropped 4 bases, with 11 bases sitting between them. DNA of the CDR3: TGCAGTGCTAGAGGTCCCAAGCGGTACGAGCAGTACTTC. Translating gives CSARGPKRYEQYF.

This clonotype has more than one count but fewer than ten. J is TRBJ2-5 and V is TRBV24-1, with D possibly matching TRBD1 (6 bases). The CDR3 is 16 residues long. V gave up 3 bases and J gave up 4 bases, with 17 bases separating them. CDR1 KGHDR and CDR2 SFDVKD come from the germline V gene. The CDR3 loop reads CATSDLGDTGLETQYF. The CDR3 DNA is TGTGCCACCAGTGATCTGGGGGACACAGGGTTAGAGACCCAGTACTTC.

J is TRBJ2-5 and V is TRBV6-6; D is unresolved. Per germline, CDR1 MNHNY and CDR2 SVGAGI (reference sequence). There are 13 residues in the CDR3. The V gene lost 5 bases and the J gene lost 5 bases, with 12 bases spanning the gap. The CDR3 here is CASSRELGETQYF. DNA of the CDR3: TGTGCCAGCAGTAGAGAATTAGGCGAGACCCAGTACTTC.

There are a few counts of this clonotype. CDR3 in DNA: TGCGCCAGCAGCCAAATGTTCCCCCAGGAGAACGAGCAGTACTTC. It codes for CASSQMFPQENEQYF. The chain recombines TRBV4-1 with TRBJ2-7, with unresolved D. V was trimmed by 2 bases and J by 5 bases, leaving 16 bases between them. There are 15 residues in the CDR3. CDR1 and CDR2 from the germline V gene are MGHRA and YSYEKL.

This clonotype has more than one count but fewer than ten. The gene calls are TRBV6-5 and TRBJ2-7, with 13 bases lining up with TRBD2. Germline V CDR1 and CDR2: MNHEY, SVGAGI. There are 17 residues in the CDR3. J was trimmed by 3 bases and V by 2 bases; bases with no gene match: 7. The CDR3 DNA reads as TGTGCCAGCAGTTACCGGGGACTAGCGGGAACGATCTACGAGCAGTACTTC. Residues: CASSYRGLAGTIYEQYF.

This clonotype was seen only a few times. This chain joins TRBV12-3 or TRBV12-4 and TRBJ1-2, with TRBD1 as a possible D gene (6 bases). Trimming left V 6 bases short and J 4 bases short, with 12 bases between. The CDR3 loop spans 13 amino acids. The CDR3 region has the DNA TGTGCCAGCAGGCCCCGGGACACCTATGGCTACACCTTC. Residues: CASRPRDTYGYTF.

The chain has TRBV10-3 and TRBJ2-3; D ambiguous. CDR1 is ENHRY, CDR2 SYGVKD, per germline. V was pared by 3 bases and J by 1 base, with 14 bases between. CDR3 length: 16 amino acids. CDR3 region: CAISELAQSGTDTQYF. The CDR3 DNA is TGTGCCATCAGTGAACTTGCACAAAGTGGCACAGATACGCAGTATTTT.

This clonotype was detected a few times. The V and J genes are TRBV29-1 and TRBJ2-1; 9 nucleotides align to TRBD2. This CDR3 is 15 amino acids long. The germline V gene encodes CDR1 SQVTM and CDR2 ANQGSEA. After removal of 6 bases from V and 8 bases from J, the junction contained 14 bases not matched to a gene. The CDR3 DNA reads TGCAGCGTGGGTGTCTCGGCGGGAGGGCAGGATGAGCAGTTCTTC. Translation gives CSVGVSAGGQDEQFF.

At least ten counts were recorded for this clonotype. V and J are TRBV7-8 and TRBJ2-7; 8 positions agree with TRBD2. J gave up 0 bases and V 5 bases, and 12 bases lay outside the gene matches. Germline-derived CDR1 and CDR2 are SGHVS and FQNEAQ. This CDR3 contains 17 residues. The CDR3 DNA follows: TGTGCCAGCAGCCCCCCCATTGGCGGGAGGCCCTCCTACGAGCAGTACTTC. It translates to CASSPPIGGRPSYEQYF.

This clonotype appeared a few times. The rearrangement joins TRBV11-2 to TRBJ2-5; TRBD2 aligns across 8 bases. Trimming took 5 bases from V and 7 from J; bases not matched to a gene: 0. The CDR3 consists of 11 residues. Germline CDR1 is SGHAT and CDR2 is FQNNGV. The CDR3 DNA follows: TGTGCCAGCAGCCGGGGGGGGACCCAGTACTTC. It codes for CASSRGGTQYF.